A single sample gave rise to the 11 T cell receptor beta chains below, sequenced in a study of T cells in Graves' hyperthyroidism and ophthalmopathy. TCR beta CDR3 regions were amplified from RNA transcripts. During a first-round RT-PCR of the TCR CDR3, the HTBI primer set was used. One entry per CDR3 protein, called by TCRdb with MiXCR from the multiplex PCR reads. The sample has hundreds of thousands of distinct CDR3 sequences; more than 14% are singletons. Sequences were obtained from blood. The receptors derive from a woman in her forties or fifties with Graves' ophthalmopathy.

This clonotype has a handful of counts. V gene TRBV28 combines with J gene TRBJ2-2, with TRBD2 identical over 10 bases. Trimming cost V 11 bases and J 0 bases; bases outside gene matches: 9. There are 16 residues in the CDR3. Germline V CDR1 and CDR2: MDHEN, SYDVKM. Written as DNA, the CDR3 is TGTGCCGGTGGGGGGCTAGCGGGAGCGAACACCGGGGAGCTGTTTTTT. Translation gives CAGGGLAGANTGELFF.

At least ten counts were recorded for this clonotype. The V gene is TRBV12-3 or TRBV12-4, the J gene TRBJ1-1; no clear D gene. The CDR3 is 13 residues long. V lost 6 bases to trimming and J lost 3 bases, with 11 bases between them. For the CDR3, the DNA is TGTGCCAGCAGCCTTTTGGCGGACACTGAAGCTTTCTTT. Translated: CASSLLADTEAFF.

This clonotype was seen at least ten times. V is TRBV12-3 or TRBV12-4 and J is TRBJ2-5, with D possibly being TRBD1 or TRBD2 (5 bases each). The CDR3 has 16 amino acids. The V end was cut by 6 bases, the J end by 5 bases, with 22 bases between. The CDR3 is CASSVVGAFEGETQYF. The CDR3 nucleotides are TGTGCCAGCAGCGTGGTGGGCGCTTTTGAGGGGGAGACCCAGTACTTC.

The table lists this clonotype with many counts. The chain joins TRBV28 to TRBJ1-6; a possible D gene is TRBD1 (6 bases). This CDR3 has 15 residues. Trimming removed 5 bases at V and 8 bases at J, with 16 bases between. Per the germline V gene, CDR1 is MDHEN and CDR2 is SYDVKM. CDR3 bases: TGTGCCAGCAGTCCCCCCCGAGGACAGCATTCACCCCTCCACTTT. Translation gives CASSPPRGQHSPLHF.

The rearrangement joins TRBV24-1 to TRBJ2-1, with TRBD2 matching 10 bases. CDR1 and CDR2 (germline): KGHDR, SFDVKD. With V trimmed by 1 base and J by 8 bases, 7 bases remained unmatched. This CDR3 has 16 amino acids. The CDR3 DNA reads as TGTGCCACCAGTGATTTTGGAGCGGGAGGGGGTTATGAGCAGTTCTTC. Its protein product is CATSDFGAGGGYEQFF.

The chain has TRBV29-1 and TRBJ1-4; no reliable D call. The CDR3 length is 10 residues. The germline V gene encodes CDR1 SQVTM and CDR2 ANQGSEA. The V end lost 6 bases, the J end lost 6 bases, and 5 bases lay between the germline ends. The CDR3 spells CSVGDEKLFF. In DNA, the CDR3 is TGCAGCGTGGGAGATGAAAAACTGTTTTTT.

With respect to this clonotype: A much larger clone differs from this one at a single base, so this may be a read error. CDR3 sequence reads: CASGQVRTSGDQETQYF. CDR3 nucleotides: TGTGCCAGCGGCCAAGTCCGGACTAGCGGGGACCAAGAGACCCAGTACTTC. The genes are TRBV3-1 and TRBJ2-5, with 12 bases aligning to TRBD2. This CDR3 has 17 residues. Germline CDR1 reads LGHDT; CDR2 reads YNNKEL (reference sequence).

This clonotype was recorded a few times. The chain combines TRBV5-5 with TRBJ2-1; TRBD2 matches 11 bases. V gave up 0 bases and J gave up 7 bases; unmatched junction bases: 12. Germline values: CDR1 SGHKS, CDR2 YYEKEE (reference sequence). There are 18 residues in the CDR3. The CDR3 sequence: CASSLAPPLAGVGNEQFF. The CDR3, as DNA: TGTGCCAGCAGCTTGGCCCCACCACTAGCGGGAGTTGGTAATGAGCAGTTCTTC.

This chain connects TRBV6-6 to TRBJ2-5; D perhaps matches TRBD1 (6 bases). The germline CDR1 and CDR2 sequences are MNHNY and SVGAGI (reference sequence). Deletions cut 0 bases from V and 4 bases from J, with 21 bases between. The CDR3 totals 18 residues. The CDR3 DNA reads as TGTGCCAGCAGTTACTCGGTCGGTGTAGGTGGGGGCGGAGAGACCCAGTACTTC. Amino acid sequence: CASSYSVGVGGGGETQYF.

The chain has TRBV7-2 and TRBJ2-2, with TRBD1 matching over 9 bases. CDR3 length equals 16 residues. The trim removed 2 bases at V and 5 bases at J, leaving 6 bases unmatched. Per the germline V gene, CDR1 is SGHTA and CDR2 is FQGNSA. The DNA of the CDR3 is TGTGCCAGCAGCTTATCGGGACAGGGAGTAACCGGGGAGCTGTTTTTT. It yields the protein CASSLSGQGVTGELFF. The full variable domain, in which reference TRBV7-2 and TRBJ2-2 provide the parts outside the CDR3, is GAGVSQSPSNKVTEKGKDVELRCDPISGHTALYWYRQSLGQGLEFLIYFQGNSAPDKSGLPSDRFSAERTGGSVSTLTIQRTQQEDSAVYLCASSLSGQGVTGELFFGEGSRLTVL.

The CDR3 is CSARTGTIHRNTEAFF. CDR3 coding DNA: TGCAGTGCTAGAACCGGGACAATCCATCGGAACACTGAAGCTTTCTTT. The V gene is TRBV20-1, the J gene TRBJ1-1; tentative D call: TRBD1 (6 bases). Germline V CDR1 and CDR2: DFQATT, SNEGSKA (reference sequence). V was pared by 2 bases and J by 1 base, with 17 bases between. The CDR3 is 16 residues long.